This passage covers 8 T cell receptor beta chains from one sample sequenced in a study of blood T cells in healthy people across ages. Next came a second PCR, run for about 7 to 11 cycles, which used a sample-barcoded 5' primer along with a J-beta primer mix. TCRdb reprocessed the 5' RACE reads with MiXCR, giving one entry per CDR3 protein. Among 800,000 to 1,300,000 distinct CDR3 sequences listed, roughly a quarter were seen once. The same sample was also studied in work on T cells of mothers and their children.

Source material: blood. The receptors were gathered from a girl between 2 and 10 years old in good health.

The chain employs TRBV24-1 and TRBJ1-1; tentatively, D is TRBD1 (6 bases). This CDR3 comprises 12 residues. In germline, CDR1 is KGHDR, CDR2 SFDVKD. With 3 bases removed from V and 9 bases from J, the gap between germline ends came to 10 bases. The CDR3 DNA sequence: TGTGCCACCAGTGATGGTGGGGGGCAAGCTTTCTTT. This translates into CATSDGGGQAFF.

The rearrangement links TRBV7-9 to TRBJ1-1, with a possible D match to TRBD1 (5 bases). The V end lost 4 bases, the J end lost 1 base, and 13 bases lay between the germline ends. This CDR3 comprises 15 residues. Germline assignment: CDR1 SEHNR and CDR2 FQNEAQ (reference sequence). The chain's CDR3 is CASSSGDRRNTEAFF. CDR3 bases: TGTGCCAGCAGCTCGGGGGATCGGAGGAACACTGAAGCTTTCTTT.

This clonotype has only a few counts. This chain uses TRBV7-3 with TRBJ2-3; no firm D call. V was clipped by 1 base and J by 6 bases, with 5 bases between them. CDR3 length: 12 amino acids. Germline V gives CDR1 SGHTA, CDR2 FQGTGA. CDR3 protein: CASSLSHDTQYF. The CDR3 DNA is TGTGCCAGCAGCTTAAGTCACGATACGCAGTATTTT.

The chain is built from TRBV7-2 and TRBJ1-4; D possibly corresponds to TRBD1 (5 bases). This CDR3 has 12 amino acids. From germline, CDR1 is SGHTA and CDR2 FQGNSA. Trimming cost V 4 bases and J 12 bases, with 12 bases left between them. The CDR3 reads CASSSGRSELFF. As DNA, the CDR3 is TGTGCCAGCAGCTCAGGGAGGTCGGAACTGTTTTTT.

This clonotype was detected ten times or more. This CDR3 is CASRGTGNEKLFF. The CDR3 coding sequence is TGTGCCAGCAGAGGGACAGGGAATGAAAAACTGTTTTTT. The rearrangement uses TRBV7-9 and TRBJ1-4; 9 bases are shared with TRBD1. Per the germline V gene, CDR1 is SEHNR and CDR2 is FQNEAQ (reference sequence). After removal of 6 bases from V and 5 bases from J, the junction contained 1 base not matched to a gene. This CDR3 spans 13 amino acids.

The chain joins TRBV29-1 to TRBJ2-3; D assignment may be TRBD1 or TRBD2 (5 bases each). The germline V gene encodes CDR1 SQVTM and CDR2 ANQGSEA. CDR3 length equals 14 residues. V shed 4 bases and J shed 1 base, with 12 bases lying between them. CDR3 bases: TGCAGCGTTGGGGACCTAACAGGCACAGATACGCAGTATTTT. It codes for CSVGDLTGTDTQYF.

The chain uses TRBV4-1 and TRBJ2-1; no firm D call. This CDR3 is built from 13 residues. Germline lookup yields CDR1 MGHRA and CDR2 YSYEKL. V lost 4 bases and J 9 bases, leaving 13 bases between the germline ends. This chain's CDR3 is CASSPTSALEQFF. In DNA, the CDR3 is TGCGCCAGCAGCCCAACAAGTGCGCTTGAGCAGTTCTTC.

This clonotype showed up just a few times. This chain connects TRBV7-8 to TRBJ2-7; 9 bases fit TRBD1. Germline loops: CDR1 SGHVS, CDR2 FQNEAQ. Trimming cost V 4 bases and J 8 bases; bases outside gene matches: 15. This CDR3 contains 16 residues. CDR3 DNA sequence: TGTGCCAGCAGCTCACGTCAAACAGGGGGCCCAAATCAGCAGTACTTC. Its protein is CASSSRQTGGPNQQYF.